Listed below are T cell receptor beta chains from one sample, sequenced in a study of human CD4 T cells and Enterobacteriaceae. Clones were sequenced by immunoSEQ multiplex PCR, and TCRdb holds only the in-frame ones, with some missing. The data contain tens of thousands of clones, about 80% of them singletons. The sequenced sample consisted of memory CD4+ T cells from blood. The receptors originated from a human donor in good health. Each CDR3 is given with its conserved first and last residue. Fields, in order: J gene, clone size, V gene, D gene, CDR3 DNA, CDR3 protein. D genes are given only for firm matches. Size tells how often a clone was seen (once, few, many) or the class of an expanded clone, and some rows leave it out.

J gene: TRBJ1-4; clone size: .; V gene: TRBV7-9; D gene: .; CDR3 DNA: TGTGCCAGCAGCCGGATGGGGGGCGAAAAACTGTTTTTT; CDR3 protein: CASSRMGGEKLFF
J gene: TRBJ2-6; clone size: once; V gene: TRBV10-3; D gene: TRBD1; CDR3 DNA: TGTGCCATCAGTGACCCCGGGACAGGGGGGGTTTCGGCCAACGTCCTGACTTTC; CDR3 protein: CAISDPGTGGVSANVLTF
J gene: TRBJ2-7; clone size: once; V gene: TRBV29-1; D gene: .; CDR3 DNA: TGCAGCGCCAGGGACGGGACCTACGAGCAGTACTTC; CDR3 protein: CSARDGTYEQYF
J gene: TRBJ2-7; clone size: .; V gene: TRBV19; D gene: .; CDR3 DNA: TGTGCCAGTAGTATTGGGATAAGGGGGGACTACGAGCAGTACTTC; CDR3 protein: CASSIGIRGDYEQYF
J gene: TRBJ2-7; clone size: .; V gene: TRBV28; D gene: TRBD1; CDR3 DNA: TGTGCCAGCCGCCGGGACAGGGGGCCCCGTTTGGTCTACGAGCAGTACTTC; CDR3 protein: CASRRDRGPRLVYEQYF
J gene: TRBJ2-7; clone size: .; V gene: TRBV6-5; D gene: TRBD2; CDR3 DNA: TGTGCCAGCAGTTACACTAGACTAGCGGGAGCGTACGAGCAGTACTTC; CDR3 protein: CASSYTRLAGAYEQYF
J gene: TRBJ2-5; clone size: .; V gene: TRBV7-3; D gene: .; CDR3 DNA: TGTGCCAGCAGCTTACTTGGAGCTAGCCAAGAGACCCAGTACTTC; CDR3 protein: CASSLLGASQETQYF
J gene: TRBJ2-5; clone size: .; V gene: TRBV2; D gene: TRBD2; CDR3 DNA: TGTGCCAGCAGTGGGAGGACTAGCGGCATACAAGAGACCCAGTACTTC; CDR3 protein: CASSGRTSGIQETQYF
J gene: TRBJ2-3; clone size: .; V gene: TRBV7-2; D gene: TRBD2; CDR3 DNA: TGTGCCAGCAGCTTAGGCTTAGCGGGAGGCACAGATACGCAGTATTTT; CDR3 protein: CASSLGLAGGTDTQYF
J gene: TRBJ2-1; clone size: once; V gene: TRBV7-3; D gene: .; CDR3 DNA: TGTGCCAGCAGCTTAACGCGGGCAGGGAACGGTGAGCAGTTCTTC; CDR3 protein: CASSLTRAGNGEQFF
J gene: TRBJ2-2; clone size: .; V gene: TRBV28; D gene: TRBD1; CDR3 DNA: TGTGCCAGTCAATACAGGGGGCTCACCGGGGAGCTGTTTTTT; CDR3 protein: CASQYRGLTGELFF
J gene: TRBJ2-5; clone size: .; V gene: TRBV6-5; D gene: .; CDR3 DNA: TGTGCCAGCAGTTACTTTACAAGGGCCTCCCAAGAGACCCAGTACTTC; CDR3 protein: CASSYFTRASQETQYF
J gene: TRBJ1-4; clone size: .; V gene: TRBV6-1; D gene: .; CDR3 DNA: TGTGCCAGCAGTGCCGAGCGGTATGAAAAACTGTTTTTT; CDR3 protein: CASSAERYEKLFF
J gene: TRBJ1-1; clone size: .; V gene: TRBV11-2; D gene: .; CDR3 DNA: TGTGCCAGCTCCCGGGTAGTGAGCAAAACCCCTGAAGCTTTCTTT; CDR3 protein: CASSRVVSKTPEAFF
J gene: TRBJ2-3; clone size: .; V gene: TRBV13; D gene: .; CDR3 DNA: TGTGCCAGCAGCTTAGGCGGGGGATTGGGCACAGATACGCAGTATTTT; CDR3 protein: CASSLGGGLGTDTQYF
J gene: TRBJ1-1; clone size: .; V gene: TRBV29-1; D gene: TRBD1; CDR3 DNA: TGCAGCGTTCACCGCGGGACAGGGAACACTGAAGCTTTCTTT; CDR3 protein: CSVHRGTGNTEAFF
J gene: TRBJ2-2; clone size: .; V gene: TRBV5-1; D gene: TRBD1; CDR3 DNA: TGCGCCAGTCGGGGACAGGGGGCATCCACCGGGGAGCTGTTTTTT; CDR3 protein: CASRGQGASTGELFF
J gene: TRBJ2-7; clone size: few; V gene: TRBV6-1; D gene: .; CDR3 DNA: TGTGCCAGCAACTTAGGGCCCTCCTACGAGCAGTACTTC; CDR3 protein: CASNLGPSYEQYF
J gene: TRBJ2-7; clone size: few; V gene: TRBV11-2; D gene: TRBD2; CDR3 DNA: TGTGCCAGCAGCAACCCCCCAGGACTAGCGACCTACGAGCAGTACTTC; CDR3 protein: CASSNPPGLATYEQYF
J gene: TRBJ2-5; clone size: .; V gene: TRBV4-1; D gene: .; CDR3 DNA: TGCGCCAGCAGCCAACGTACAAGACGAGAGACCCAGTACTTC; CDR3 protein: CASSQRTRRETQYF
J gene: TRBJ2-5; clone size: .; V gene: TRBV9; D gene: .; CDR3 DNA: TGTGCCAGCAGCGGAAACCCAACAGGTCCCCTGTACTTC; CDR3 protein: CASSGNPTGPLYF
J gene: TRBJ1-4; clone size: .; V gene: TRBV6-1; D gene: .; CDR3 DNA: TGTGCCAGCAGTTTTAGACAGGCGGGTAATGAAAAACTGTTTTTT; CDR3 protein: CASSFRQAGNEKLFF
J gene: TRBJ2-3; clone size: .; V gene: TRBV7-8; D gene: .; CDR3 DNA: TGTGCCAGCAGCCACAACGAACGCACAGATACGCAGTATTTT; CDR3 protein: CASSHNERTDTQYF
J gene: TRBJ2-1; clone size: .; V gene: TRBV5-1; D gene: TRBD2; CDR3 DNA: TGCGCCAGTATGGGCGGTGGGACGGGAGGTTGGCACAATGAGCAGTTCTTC; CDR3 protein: CASMGGGTGGWHNEQFF
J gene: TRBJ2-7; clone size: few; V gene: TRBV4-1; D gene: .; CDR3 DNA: TGCGCCAGCAGCCAAGAAGACGGGTCCTACGCGCAGTACTTC; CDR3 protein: CASSQEDGSYAQYF
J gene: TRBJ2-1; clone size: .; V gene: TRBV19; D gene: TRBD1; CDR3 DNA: TGTGCCAGTAGTATAGGGACAGGGGGGAATGAGCAGTTCTTC; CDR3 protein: CASSIGTGGNEQFF
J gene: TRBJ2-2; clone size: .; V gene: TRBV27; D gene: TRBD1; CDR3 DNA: TGTGCCAGCAGGTTGGGACAGGCTACCGGGGAGCTGTTTTTT; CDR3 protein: CASRLGQATGELFF
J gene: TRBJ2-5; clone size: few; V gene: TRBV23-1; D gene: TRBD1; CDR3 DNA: TGCGCCAGCAGTCAAAACCTCGGACAGGGTCCAGGAGAGACCCAGTACTTC; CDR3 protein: CASSQNLGQGPGETQYF
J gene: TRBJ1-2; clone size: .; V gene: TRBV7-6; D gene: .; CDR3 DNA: TGTGCCAGCAGCTTAGGACAAGGATATGGCTACACCTTC; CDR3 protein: CASSLGQGYGYTF
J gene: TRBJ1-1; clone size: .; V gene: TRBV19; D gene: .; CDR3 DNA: TGTGCCAGTAGTCCTGACCGGGACCCACCTCATTCTGAAGCTTTCTTT; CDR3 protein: CASSPDRDPPHSEAFF
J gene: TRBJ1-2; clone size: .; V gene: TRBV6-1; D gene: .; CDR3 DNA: TGTGCCAGCAGTGAAATGGGACCCGTACGATACACCTTC; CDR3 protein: CASSEMGPVRYTF
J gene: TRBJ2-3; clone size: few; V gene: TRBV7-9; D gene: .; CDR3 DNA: TGTGCCAGCAGCTTAGCGAGGAGCCGAGCAGATACGCAGTATTTT; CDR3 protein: CASSLARSRADTQYF
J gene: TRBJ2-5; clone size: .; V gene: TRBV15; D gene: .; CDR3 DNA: TGTGCCACCAGCAGAGCTGGATGGAAAGAGACCCAGTACTTC; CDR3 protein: CATSRAGWKETQYF
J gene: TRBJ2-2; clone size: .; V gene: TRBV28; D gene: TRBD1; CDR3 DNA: TGTGCCAGCAGCCCCGGGACAGGGTTCACCGGGGAGCTGTTTTTT; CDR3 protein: CASSPGTGFTGELFF
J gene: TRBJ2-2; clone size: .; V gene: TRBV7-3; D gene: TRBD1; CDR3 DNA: TGTGCCAGCAGCCCCACGATAATAGGACAGGGTTCGAACACCGGGGAGCTGTTTTTT; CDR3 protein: CASSPTIIGQGSNTGELFF
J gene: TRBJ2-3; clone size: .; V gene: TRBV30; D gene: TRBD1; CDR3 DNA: TGTGCCTGGAGTAGGGGACAGGGGACCGATACGCAGTATTTT; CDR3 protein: CAWSRGQGTDTQYF
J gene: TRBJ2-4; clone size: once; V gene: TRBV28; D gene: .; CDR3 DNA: TGTGCCAGCAGTTTTCGAGGGATTAGGGCCAAAAACATTCAGTACTTC; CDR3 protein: CASSFRGIRAKNIQYF
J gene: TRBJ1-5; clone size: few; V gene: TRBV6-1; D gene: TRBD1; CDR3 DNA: TGTGCCAGCAGACGACAGGGGTATAGCAATCAGCCCCAGCATTTT; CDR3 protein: CASRRQGYSNQPQHF
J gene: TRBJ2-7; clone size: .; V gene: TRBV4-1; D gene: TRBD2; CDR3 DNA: TGCGCCAGCAGCCGCCGACTAGCAGATGATGTCTACGAGCAGTACTTC; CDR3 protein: CASSRRLADDVYEQYF
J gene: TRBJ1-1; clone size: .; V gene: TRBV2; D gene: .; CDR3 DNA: TGTGCCAGCAGACCCGACAGCACTGAAGCTTTCTTT; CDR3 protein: CASRPDSTEAFF
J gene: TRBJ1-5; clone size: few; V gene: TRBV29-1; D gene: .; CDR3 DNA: TGCAGCGTTGAAATCGGGAATCAGCCCCAGCATTTT; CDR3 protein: CSVEIGNQPQHF
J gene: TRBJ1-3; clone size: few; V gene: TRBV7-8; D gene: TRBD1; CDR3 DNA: TGTGCCAGCAGCCCCCGGGACAGGGGTTTTGTGACTGGAAACACCATATATTTT; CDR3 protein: CASSPRDRGFVTGNTIYF
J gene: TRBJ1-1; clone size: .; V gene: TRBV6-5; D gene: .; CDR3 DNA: TGTGCCAGCAGCCAAGGGGATTTAATGAACACTGAAGCTTTCTTT; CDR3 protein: CASSQGDLMNTEAFF
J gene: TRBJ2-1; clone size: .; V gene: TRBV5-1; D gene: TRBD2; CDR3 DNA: TGCGCCAGCAGCCCCAGCAGTGGCGGGAGTAGGAATGAGCAGTTCTTC; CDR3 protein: CASSPSSGGSRNEQFF
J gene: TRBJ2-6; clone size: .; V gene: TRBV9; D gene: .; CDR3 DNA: TGTGCCAGCAGCGTAACCGGGAGAACCCATGGGGCCAACGTCCTGACTTTC; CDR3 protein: CASSVTGRTHGANVLTF
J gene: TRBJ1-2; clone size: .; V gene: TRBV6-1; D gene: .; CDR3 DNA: TGTGCCAGCAGTGAACCATCCCGCTACACCTTC; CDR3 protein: CASSEPSRYTF
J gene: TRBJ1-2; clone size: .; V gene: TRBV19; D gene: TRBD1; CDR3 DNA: TGTGCCAGTAGTGCTAGGGACAGCACCGGCTATGGCTACACCTTC; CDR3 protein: CASSARDSTGYGYTF
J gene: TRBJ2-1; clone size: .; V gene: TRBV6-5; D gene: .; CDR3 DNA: TGTGCCAGCAGGGTCCAACAGGGCTCCTACAATGAGCAGTTCTTC; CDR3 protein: CASRVQQGSYNEQFF
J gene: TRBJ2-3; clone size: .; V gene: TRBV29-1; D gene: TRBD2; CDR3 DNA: TGCAGCCTCGGGGGGGACACTAGCACAGATACGCAGTATTTT; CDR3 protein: CSLGGDTSTDTQYF